This T cell receptor (beta chain) was captured in a study of OX40 agonist ivuxolimab in advanced cancers. The CDR3 runs to 14 residues. Trimming pared 8 bases from V and 2 bases from J, leaving 12 bases between. CDR1 and CDR2 from the germline V gene are MNHEY and SMNVEV (reference sequence). This clone appeared once. The protocol was immunoSEQ multiplex PCR, while the TCRdb copy is restricted to in-frame clones and leaves out a portion. The table lists 85,000 to 100,000 clones, approximately 94% of them singletons. Sequenced material: CD4+ or CD8+ T cells sorted from blood, taken in a trial of the OX40 agonist ivuxolimab. This chain links TRBV27 with TRBJ2-2; the D gene is possibly TRBD1 (5 bases). This sequence originates from an adult with an advanced solid tumor such as melanoma, head and neck, liver or kidney cancer. The CDR3 region has the DNA TGTGCCAGCCTGCGGACATACAACACCGGGGAGCTGTTTTTT. Residues: CASLRTYNTGELFF.